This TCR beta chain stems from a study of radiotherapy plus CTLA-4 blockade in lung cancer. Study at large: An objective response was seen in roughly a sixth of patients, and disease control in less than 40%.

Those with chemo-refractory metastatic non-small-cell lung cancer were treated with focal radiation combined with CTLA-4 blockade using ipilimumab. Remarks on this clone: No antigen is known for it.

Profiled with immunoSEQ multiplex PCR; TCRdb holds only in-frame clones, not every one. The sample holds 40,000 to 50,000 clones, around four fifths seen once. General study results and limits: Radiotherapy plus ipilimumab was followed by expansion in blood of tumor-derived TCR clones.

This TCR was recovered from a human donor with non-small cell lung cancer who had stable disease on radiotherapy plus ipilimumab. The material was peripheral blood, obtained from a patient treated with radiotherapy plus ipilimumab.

CDR3 nucleotides: TGTGCCAGCAGAGCGGGACAAGGGGGTGAAGCTTTCTTT. It encodes CASRAGQGGEAFF. J is TRBJ1-1 and V is TRBV6-1; possibly TRBD1 for D (6 bases). Germline lookup yields CDR1 MNHNS and CDR2 SASEGT. The CDR3 contains 13 residues. Trimming took 6 bases from V and 7 from J, leaving 15 bases between them.